The 10 T cell receptor beta chains below come from one sample, sequenced in a study of tumor-infiltrating lymphocytes in primary liver carcinoma. Priming with a constant-region primer yielded TCR beta cDNA from roughly 0.45 ug total RNA. Slightly modified ARM-PCR served as the procedure for the TCR beta libraries. These libraries came from three rounds of nested multiplex PCR. With TRBV1-TRBV30 forward primers and a C-beta reverse primer, the first two PCR rounds were run for roughly 9 cycles each. A single record per CDR3 protein comes from TCRdb applying MiXCR to the multiplex PCR reads. The sample has 300,000 to 350,000 distinct CDR3 sequences, 65% seen once. Germline DNA was also extracted, and blood RNA derived from unsorted whole blood. Sequencing was carried out using peripheral blood. The receptors originated from a man aged 35 to 55 with primary liver carcinoma and hepatitis B virus infection.

Comment on this clonotype: The junction and the germline gene differ at one end; a read error may be behind it. This chain joins TRBV10-3 and TRBJ1-3; maybe TRBD1 (5 bases). The CDR3 is 15 residues long. The germline CDR1 and CDR2 sequences are ENHRY and SYGVKD. Here the CDR3 DNA reads TGTGCCATCAGTGAGCAGGACATTTCTGGAAGCACCATATATTTT. Encoded protein: CAISEQDISGSTIYF.

In regard to this clonotype: A read error is possible here, since a much larger clone lies one base away. The V call is TRBV4-3, the J call TRBJ2-7, with 7 bases that match TRBD2. The germline V gene encodes CDR1 LGHNA and CDR2 YSLEER. The CDR3 is 15 residues long. CDR3 in amino acids: CASSQFTGGSYEPYF. CDR3 in DNA: TGCGCCAGCAGCCAATTCACGGGAGGTTCCTACGAGCCGTACTTC.

A note on this clonotype: With a much larger clone just one base away, this may be a read error. The chain combines TRBV6-6 with TRBJ1-1; D gene ambiguous. Per germline, CDR1 MNHNY and CDR2 SVGAGI (reference sequence). The CDR3 has 15 residues. Trimming cost V 6 bases and J 0 bases, with 14 bases left between them. In DNA, the CDR3 is TGTGCCAGCAGACTACAGTGGGAAATGAACACTGAAGCTTTCTTT. It codes for CASRLQWEMNTEAFF.

Regarding this clonotype: At one boundary the junction diverges from the germline segment, which might be a read error. The chain employs TRBV29-1 and TRBJ2-1; TRBD2 is a possible D gene (5 bases). The germline CDR1 and CDR2 sequences are SQVTM and ANQGSEA. This CDR3 comprises 12 residues. Here the CDR3 reads CSVEYWVGERFF. For the CDR3, the DNA is TGCAGCGTTGAATACTGGGTGGGAGAGCGGTTCTTC.

This clonotype occurred once. Possible read error: a much larger clone is one base away. V usage is TRBV29-1 and J usage is TRBJ2-5; D may be TRBD1 (5 bases). The ends were cut back, 4 bases at V and 7 bases at J, with 16 bases in the middle. The germline CDR1 and CDR2 sequences are SQVTM and ANQGSEA. CDR3 length equals 13 residues. CDR3 nucleotide sequence: TGCAGCGTTGCGGTAGGGGCCAGAGGGACCCAGTACTTC. Amino acids: CSVAVGARGTQYF.

This chain connects TRBV5-1 to TRBJ1-3; TRBD1 is a possible D gene (6 bases). Trimming stripped 3 bases from V and 0 bases from J, with 13 bases between. The CDR3 totals 16 residues. Germline lookup yields CDR1 SGHRS and CDR2 YFSETQ. The CDR3 protein is CASSSPPGASGNTIYF. The CDR3 DNA sequence: TGCGCCAGCAGCTCCCCCCCAGGGGCCTCTGGAAACACCATATATTTT.

The chain combines TRBV5-1 with TRBJ2-3; D perhaps matches TRBD2 (6 bases). Trimming took 5 bases from V and 2 from J, leaving 12 bases between them. The CDR3 has 14 amino acids. The germline CDR1 and CDR2 sequences are SGHRS and YFSETQ. The CDR3 DNA reads TGCGCCAGCAGTCGGGACTCTTACACAGATACGCAGTATTTT. Its protein product is CASSRDSYTDTQYF.

About this clonotype: Germline is not matched at one junction end, which may reflect a read error. CDR3 DNA: TGTGCCAGCAGTGAAGCTCAGTGCTCCTACAATGGGCAGTTCTTC. Translation gives CASSEAQCSYNGQFF. This chain joins TRBV6-1 and TRBJ2-1; D not certain. The CDR3 extends over 15 amino acids. Germline V gene sequence: CDR1 MNHNS, CDR2 SASEGT.

The chain links TRBV6-5 to TRBJ2-2; TRBD2 matches at 7 bases. Unmatched junction bases numbered 22, after V lost 9 bases and J lost 0 bases. CDR1 and CDR2 from the germline V gene are MNHEY and SVGAGI. The CDR3 loop spans 20 amino acids. The CDR3 loop reads CASRKLASDWWGSNTGELFF. The CDR3 nucleotides are TGTGCCAGTAGGAAACTAGCGTCCGATTGGTGGGGATCGAACACCGGGGAGCTGTTTTTT.

At least ten counts were recorded for this clonotype. In nucleotides, the CDR3 is TGTGCCAGCAGTTCAATTAACGGAAGGGACGAGCAGTACTTC. Translating gives CASSSINGRDEQYF. The gene calls are TRBV6-2 or TRBV6-3 and TRBJ2-7; no reliable D call. Between the trimmed V and J ends, which lost 4 bases and 5 bases, there was a span of 15 bases. The CDR3 has 14 amino acids. Per germline, CDR1 MNHEY and CDR2 SVGEGT.